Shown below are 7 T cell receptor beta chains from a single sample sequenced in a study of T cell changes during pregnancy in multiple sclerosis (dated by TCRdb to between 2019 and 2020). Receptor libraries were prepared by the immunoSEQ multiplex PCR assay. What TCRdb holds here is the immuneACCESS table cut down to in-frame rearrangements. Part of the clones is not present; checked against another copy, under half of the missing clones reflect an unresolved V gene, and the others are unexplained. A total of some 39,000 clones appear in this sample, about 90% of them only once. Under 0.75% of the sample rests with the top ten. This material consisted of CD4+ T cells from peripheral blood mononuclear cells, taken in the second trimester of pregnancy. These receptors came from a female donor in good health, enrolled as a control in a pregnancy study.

This CDR3 is CASSLPPGGNTIYF. CDR3 coding DNA: TGTGCCAGCAGCCTCCCACCCGGGGGAAACACCATATATTTT. V and J are TRBV16 and TRBJ1-3; no clear D. The germline V gene has CDR1 KGHSY and CDR2 FQNENV. CDR3 size: 14 residues. V was clipped by 4 bases and J by 4 bases, with 11 bases between them.

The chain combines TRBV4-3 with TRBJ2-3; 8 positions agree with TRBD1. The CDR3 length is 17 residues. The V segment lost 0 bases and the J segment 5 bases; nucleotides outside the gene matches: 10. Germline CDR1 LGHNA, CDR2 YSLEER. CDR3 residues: CASSQDTNRGMRDTQYF. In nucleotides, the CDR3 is TGCGCCAGCAGCCAAGATACGAACAGGGGGATGAGAGATACGCAGTATTTT.

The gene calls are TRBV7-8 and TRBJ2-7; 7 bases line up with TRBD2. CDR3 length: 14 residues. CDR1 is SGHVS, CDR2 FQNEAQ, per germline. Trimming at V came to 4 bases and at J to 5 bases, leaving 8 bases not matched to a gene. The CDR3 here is CASSYSGGGNEQYF. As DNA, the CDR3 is TGTGCCAGCAGCTACTCTGGCGGGGGTAACGAGCAGTACTTC. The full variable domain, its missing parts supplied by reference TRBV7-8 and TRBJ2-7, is GAGVSQSPRYKVAKRGQDVALRCDPISGHVSLFWYQQALGQGPEFLTYFQNEAQLDKSGLPSDRFFAERPEGSVSTLKIQRTQQEDSAVYLCASSYSGGGNEQYFGPGTRLTVT.

The CDR3 DNA reads as TGTGCCAGCATCCCCTCGATGGCTGCAGGCTACACCTTC. Its protein is CASIPSMAAGYTF. The genes are TRBV6-1 and TRBJ1-2; D not certain. V was trimmed by 7 bases and J by 8 bases, leaving 17 bases between them. The CDR3 spans 13 residues. The germline gives CDR1 MNHNS, CDR2 SASEGT.

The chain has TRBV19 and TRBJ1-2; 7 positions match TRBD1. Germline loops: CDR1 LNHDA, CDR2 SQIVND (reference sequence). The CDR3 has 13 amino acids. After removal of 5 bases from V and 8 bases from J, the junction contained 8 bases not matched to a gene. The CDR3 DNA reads TGTGCCAGTAGTTCCGACAGGGTCAGAGGCTACACCTTC. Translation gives CASSSDRVRGYTF.

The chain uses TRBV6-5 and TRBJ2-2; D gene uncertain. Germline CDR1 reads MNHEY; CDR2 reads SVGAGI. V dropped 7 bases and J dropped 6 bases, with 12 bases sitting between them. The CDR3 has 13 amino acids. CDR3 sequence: CASNSIIPGELFF. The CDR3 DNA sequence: TGTGCCAGCAACTCGATTATCCCCGGGGAGCTGTTTTTT.

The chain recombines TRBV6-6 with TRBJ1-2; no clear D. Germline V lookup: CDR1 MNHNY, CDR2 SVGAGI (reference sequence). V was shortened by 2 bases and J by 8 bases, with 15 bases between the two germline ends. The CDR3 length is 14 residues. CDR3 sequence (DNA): TGTGCCAGCAGTTACGTCAGGATGGGTGAGGGCTACACCTTC. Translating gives CASSYVRMGEGYTF.